Ten or more counts support the clone carrying this TCR beta chain. The antigen is unknown. The data stem from a study of CD8 T cells in ankylosing spondylitis. TCRdb re-called the 5' RACE reads through MiXCR, storing one row per CDR3 protein. Among roughly 100,000 distinct CDR3 sequences listed, nearly 25% were seen once. Findings and caveats of the study: Significantly higher representation of disease-linked clones was reported for matched ankylosing spondylitis synovial fluid. Within ankylosing spondylitis blood, a TCR beta motif made up of seven to nine highly homologous variants appeared to be characteristic. Certain motif variants had earlier appeared in reactive arthritis synovial fluid and blood.

The specimen was synovial fluid, either unsorted or a sorted T cell fraction (not recorded which). The source of this sequence is a male donor with ankylosing spondylitis.

CDR3 DNA sequence: TGTGCCAGCAGTGAAAGGGACAGGGGGCGTGAAAAACTGTTTTTT. Amino acid sequence: CASSERDRGREKLFF. This sequence joins TRBV2 and TRBJ1-4; 12 bases agree with TRBD1. V gave up 2 bases and J gave up 7 bases; unmatched junction bases: 2. The germline V gene encodes CDR1 SNHLY and CDR2 FYNNEI. This CDR3 has 15 amino acids.